The rows below give T cell receptor beta chains drawn from one sample of a study of blood T cell repertoires in COVID-19. Libraries were prepared by immunoSEQ multiplex PCR; TCRdb keeps only in-frame clonotypes and omits some of them. The table lists 250,000 to 300,000 clones, about nine tenths of them singletons. Sequencing used PBMCs or T cells enriched from blood (not recorded which). Receptors originate from a woman in her 40s who had recovered from COVID-19. CDR3s leave out the opening cysteine and the closing phenylalanine or tryptophan.

j_call v_call cdr3_aa
TRBJ2-5 TRBV18 ASSPPGQQETQY
TRBJ1-1 TRBV7-3 ASSPPALGAF
TRBJ2-5 TRBV9 ASSPLPLGGQETQY
TRBJ2-7 TRBV7-3 ASSYHNRSTYEQY
TRBJ2-5 TRBV29-1 SVHTSRETQY
TRBJ2-5 TRBV10-2 ASSIIRDRQETQY
TRBJ1-1 TRBV9 ASSISGAGDTEAF
TRBJ2-1 TRBV10-2 ASRLAGSYNEQF
TRBJ2-2 TRBV7-8 ASSPRANTGELF
TRBJ2-3 TRBV7-3 ASSSLRLALTDTQY
TRBJ1-2 TRBV3-1/TRBV3-2 ASSPRPGHTFYGYT
TRBJ1-4 TRBV12-3/TRBV12-4 ASSWGQMEKLF
TRBJ1-2 TRBV5-4 ASRAGYDYGYT
TRBJ1-1 TRBV19 ATRGGTGKDPRAF
TRBJ1-6 TRBV30 AWDPTGTGDTPLH
TRBJ2-1 TRBV27 ASSSPRLAGGRQQF
TRBJ2-7 TRBV11-2 ASSWGTEQY
TRBJ1-6 TRBV5-1 ASSSDRGHNSPLH
TRBJ1-2 TRBV5-4 ASSAGQGSWGYT
TRBJ2-5 TRBV2 ASKRSKTQETQY
TRBJ1-1 TRBV5-1 ASSFDSMGTEAF
TRBJ1-2 TRBV4-3 ASSQDRGRSNGYT
TRBJ2-7 TRBV7-8 ASSLDAISYEQY
TRBJ1-2 TRBV5-5 ASSLGQNYGYT